This TCR beta chain was sequenced in a study of response to subunit inactivated influenza vaccine. Regarding the study as a whole: Seasonal influenza vaccination, on each occasion, was suggested by the authors to recruit few new T cells.

Trimming at V came to 2 bases and at J to 6 bases, leaving 11 bases not matched to a gene. The CDR3 runs 16 residues. The V gene's germline CDR1 is DFQATT and CDR2 SNEGSKA (reference sequence). Each CDR3 protein is one row after TCRdb ran MiXCR on the RT-PCR reads. In the table there are about 650,000 distinct CDR3 sequences, approximately 14% of which are singletons. Details on this clonotype: Antigen specificity is unknown.

This receptor was taken from a man in his fifties who received an inactivated influenza vaccine. The V gene is TRBV20-1, the J gene TRBJ2-3, with 10 bases aligning to TRBD2. Here the sequenced sample was PBMCs from blood, taken 11 to 12 days after vaccination. CDR3: CSARPPGGSGRDTQYF. In DNA form, the CDR3 reads TGCAGTGCTAGACCTCCCGGGGGTAGCGGGAGGGATACGCAGTATTTT.